Shown below are 28 T cell receptor beta chains from a single sample sequenced in a study of CD8+ T cells in alopecia areata (dated by TCRdb to the late 2010s). Receptor libraries were prepared by the immunoSEQ multiplex PCR assay. To provide template for TCR sequencing, every sample had RNA extracted and reverse transcribed into cDNA. TCRdb took this table from immuneACCESS and kept in-frame rearrangements with V and J called. Such tables lack part of the clones; where checked against another copy, unresolved V genes explain under half of the gap, and the rest is unexplained. In all, the sample holds some 180,000 clones, and about 63% of those were seen once. Around 1.8% of the sample is taken by the ten largest. Per the publication, the time point label means: baseline before oral tofacitinib. The sequenced sample was CD4+ T cells sorted from blood, obtained at week 0. The receptors originated from a human donor with alopecia areata.

The V and J genes are TRBV25-1 and TRBJ1-5; D may be TRBD1 (5 bases). The CDR3 spans 16 residues. The germline CDR1 and CDR2 sequences are MGHDK and SYGVNS. The V gene lost 1 base and the J gene lost 3 bases, with 13 bases spanning the gap. The CDR3 DNA reads as TGTGCCAGCAGTGAATCTGCAGGGTGGGTCAATCAGCCCCAGCATTTT. Residues: CASSESAGWVNQPQHF.

The rearrangement joins TRBV29-1 to TRBJ1-1; D gene ambiguous. V was shortened by 7 bases and J by 8 bases, with 11 bases between the two germline ends. This CDR3 comprises 10 residues. Germline V gives CDR1 SQVTM, CDR2 ANQGSEA. The CDR3 is CSAGQLEAFF. The CDR3 DNA reads TGCAGCGCCGGGCAGCTCGAAGCTTTCTTT.

The J gene is TRBJ1-4, the V gene TRBV5-1, with D perhaps TRBD1 (5 bases). Germline lookup yields CDR1 SGHRS and CDR2 YFSETQ. V lost 1 base, J lost 7 bases, and 14 bases lay in between. The CDR3 spans 15 residues. The CDR3 DNA reads TGCGCCAGCAGCTTGCAGGGACTGGCGGGTGAAAAACTGTTTTTT. Amino acids: CASSLQGLAGEKLFF. The full variable domain, in which reference TRBV5-1 and TRBJ1-4 provide the parts outside the CDR3, is KAGVTQTPRYLIKTRGQQVTLSCSPISGHRSVSWYQQTPGQGLQFLFEYFSETQRNKGNFPGRFSGRQFSNSRSEMNVSTLELGDSALYLCASSLQGLAGEKLFFGSGTQLSVL.

This clone was seen a few times. The chain carries TRBV5-1 and TRBJ2-5; D is ambiguous. The CDR3 has 15 residues. With 4 bases removed from V and 2 bases from J, the gap between germline ends came to 15 bases. Germline V gene data show CDR1 as SGHRS and CDR2 as YFSETQ. The CDR3 here is CASSVAFGEQETQYF. The CDR3 nucleotides are TGCGCCAGCAGCGTGGCCTTTGGGGAACAAGAGACCCAGTACTTC.

This clone has a handful of counts. V usage is TRBV6-5 and J usage is TRBJ1-6, with D perhaps matching TRBD1 (5 bases). The CDR3 has 15 amino acids. V lost 5 bases and J lost 8, with 16 bases in between. Looked up from germline, CDR1 is MNHEY and CDR2 is SVGAGI. Here the CDR3 reads CASSIQVKLDSPLHF. The CDR3 DNA follows: TGTGCCAGCAGTATACAGGTTAAACTTGATTCACCCCTCCACTTT.

The chain joins TRBV27 to TRBJ1-1, with D possibly TRBD1 on 5 matching bases. Germline CDR1 is MNHEY and CDR2 is SMNVEV (reference sequence). V lost 4 bases to trimming and J lost 5 bases, with 14 bases between them. The CDR3 spans 14 residues. CDR3 sequence reads: CASSSFQGRTEAFF. CDR3 nucleotide sequence: TGTGCCAGCAGTTCTTTTCAGGGACGGACTGAAGCTTTCTTT.

This CDR3 is CASSSHRREDYGYTF. The CDR3 region has the DNA TGTGCCAGTAGTTCGCACAGGCGGGAGGACTATGGCTACACCTTC. J is TRBJ1-2 and V is TRBV19; possibly TRBD1 for D (5 bases). Germline V gene lookup returns CDR1 LNHDA and CDR2 SQIVND (reference sequence). The CDR3 length is 15 residues. Trimming pared 5 bases from V and 3 bases from J, leaving 16 bases between.

On this clone: Other DNA sequences from this sample encode an identical CDR3 as well. The chain couples TRBV30 to TRBJ2-5; D remains ambiguous. The CDR3 has 11 residues. V shed 0 bases and J shed 4 bases, with 3 bases lying between them. CDR1 and CDR2 from the germline V gene are GTSNPN and SVGIG (reference sequence). CDR3 sequence: CAWSVLETQYF. DNA for the CDR3: TGTGCCTGGAGTGTACTAGAGACCCAGTACTTC.

This chain joins TRBV5-1 and TRBJ2-2, with unresolved D. This CDR3 region has 13 residues. The V end lost 1 base, the J end lost 4 bases, and 5 bases lay between the germline ends. The V gene's germline CDR1 is SGHRS and CDR2 YFSETQ. The CDR3, as DNA: TGCGCCAGCAGCTTGTTTGGCACCGGGGAGCTGTTTTTT. It specifies CASSLFGTGELFF.

This clone was seen a handful of times. This rearrangement joins TRBV7-2 to TRBJ2-7, with D maybe TRBD2 (5 bases). CDR3 length: 13 amino acids. Trimming took off 3 bases at V and 1 base at J, with 7 bases between the two ends. Germline V gives CDR1 SGHTA, CDR2 FQGNSA. CDR3 nucleotide sequence: TGTGCCAGCAGCTTCGGGGTTTCCTACGAGCAGTACTTC. This codes for CASSFGVSYEQYF.

The chain employs TRBV7-2 and TRBJ1-2, with D maybe TRBD1 (5 bases). Germline V CDR1 and CDR2: SGHTA, FQGNSA. This CDR3 region has 14 residues. Trimming stripped 6 bases from V and 7 bases from J, with 18 bases between. The CDR3 here is CASRPPGLYVGYTF. CDR3 in DNA: TGTGCCAGCAGGCCTCCAGGGTTGTATGTTGGCTACACCTTC.

This sequence joins TRBV5-1 and TRBJ1-2; D is possibly TRBD1 (6 bases). Germline-derived CDR1 and CDR2 are SGHRS and YFSETQ. Trimming removed 3 bases from V and 5 bases from J, with 11 bases in between. This CDR3 comprises 13 residues. In DNA, the CDR3 is TGCGCCAGCAGCTCCGGACAGCGGTATGGCTACACCTTC. Amino acids: CASSSGQRYGYTF. The full variable domain, with the rest looked up from reference TRBV5-1 and TRBJ1-2, is KAGVTQTPRYLIKTRGQQVTLSCSPISGHRSVSWYQQTPGQGLQFLFEYFSETQRNKGNFPGRFSGRQFSNSRSEMNVSTLELGDSALYLCASSSGQRYGYTFGSGTRLTVV.

The chain combines TRBV5-1 with TRBJ1-2; tentative D call: TRBD1 (5 bases). The V end lost 4 bases, the J end lost 5 bases, and 9 bases lay between the germline ends. Germline CDR1 SGHRS, CDR2 YFSETQ. The CDR3 totals 12 residues. The CDR3 DNA follows: TGCGCCAGCAGCCCCGACAGTTATGGCTACACCTTC. Encoded protein: CASSPDSYGYTF.

The V gene is TRBV7-9, the J gene TRBJ2-6, with 9 positions matching TRBD1. Germline V gene sequence: CDR1 SEHNR, CDR2 FQNEAQ (reference sequence). Trimming took 4 bases from V and 3 from J; bases not matched to a gene: 7. The CDR3 spans 17 residues. CDR3 DNA: TGTGCCAGCAGCTCCACAGGGGGCGCGGGTGGGGCCAACGTCCTGACTTTC. It translates to CASSSTGGAGGANVLTF. Filled out from reference TRBV7-9 and TRBJ2-6, the complete variable domain reads DTGVSQNPRHKITKRGQNVTFRCDPISEHNRLYWYRQTLGQGPEFLTYFQNEAQLEKSRLLSDRFSAERPKGSFSTLEIQRTEQGDSAMYLCASSSTGGAGGANVLTFGAGSRLTVL.

This chain joins TRBV30 and TRBJ1-2, with D tentatively TRBD1 (6 bases). The length of the CDR3 is 13 residues. Trimming pared 2 bases from V and 7 bases from J, leaving 14 bases between. Germline V gene lookup returns CDR1 GTSNPN and CDR2 SVGIG (reference sequence). CDR3 nucleotide sequence: TGTGCCTGGAGTATACAGGGAGGAATTGGCTACACCTTC. Translation gives CAWSIQGGIGYTF.

This clone has just a few counts. The chain joins TRBV5-4 to TRBJ2-3, with D possibly matching TRBD2 (5 bases). V was cut by 5 bases and J by 2 bases, with 15 bases left in between. The V gene's germline CDR1 is SGHNT and CDR2 YYREEE (reference sequence). The CDR3 is 15 residues long. The CDR3 bases are TGTGCCAGCAGTTCCATTGGACTTGACACAGATACGCAGTATTTT. This translates into CASSSIGLDTDTQYF.

The rearrangement uses TRBV29-1 and TRBJ1-5; a possible D gene is TRBD1 (5 bases). CDR3 size: 13 residues. Trimming removed 6 bases from V and 4 bases from J, with 13 bases in between. Germline V lookup: CDR1 SQVTM, CDR2 ANQGSEA. CDR3: CSVAEGLNQPQHF. As DNA, the CDR3 is TGCAGCGTAGCAGAGGGGCTGAATCAGCCCCAGCATTTT.

The CDR3 protein is CASSSSGQGSGYTF. In DNA, the CDR3 is TGTGCCAGCAGCTCATCGGGACAGGGGTCAGGCTACACCTTC. The rearrangement joins TRBV7-2 to TRBJ1-2; TRBD1 agrees at 10 bases. The CDR3 consists of 14 residues. CDR1 and CDR2 (germline): SGHTA, FQGNSA. V lost 4 bases and J lost 8; bases outside the gene matches: 7.

V is TRBV30 and J is TRBJ2-3; the match to TRBD1 covers 7 bases. The germline gives CDR1 GTSNPN, CDR2 SVGIG (reference sequence). Trimming removed 1 base from V and 2 bases from J; junction bases left unmatched: 9. The CDR3 has 16 residues. The CDR3: CAWSERGQRYTDTQYF. CDR3 DNA: TGTGCCTGGAGTGAAAGGGGACAGAGGTACACAGATACGCAGTATTTT.

As DNA, the CDR3 is TGTGCCAGCAGCCGGGGACATTGGACCTACGAGCAGTACTTC. It codes for CASSRGHWTYEQYF. The V call is TRBV5-6, the J call TRBJ2-7, with D tentatively TRBD1 (6 bases). Trimming removed 4 bases from V and 2 bases from J, with 13 bases in between. The CDR3 contains 14 residues. CDR1 is SGHDT, CDR2 YYEEEE, per germline. The variable domain in full, with the rest retrieved from reference TRBV5-6 and TRBJ2-7, is DAGVTQSPTHLIKTRGQQVTLRCSPKSGHDTVSWYQQALGQGPQFIFQYYEEEERQRGNFPDRFSGHQFPNYSSELNVNALLLGDSALYLCASSRGHWTYEQYFGPGTRLTVT.

V gene TRBV19 combines with J gene TRBJ1-2; TRBD1 agrees at 7 bases. J lost 1 base, V lost 10 bases, and 15 bases had no gene match. Germline V gene data show CDR1 as LNHDA and CDR2 as SQIVND (reference sequence). The length of the CDR3 is 16 residues. The CDR3 here is CATTRFWTGVNYGYTF. The CDR3 region has the DNA TGTGCCACTACGCGATTTTGGACAGGTGTTAACTATGGCTACACCTTC.

This rearrangement joins TRBV4-2 to TRBJ2-7; D not resolved. This CDR3 is 15 amino acids long. Germline V CDR1 and CDR2: LGHNA, YNFKEQ. Trimming left V 0 bases short and J 0 bases short, with 9 bases between. The DNA for the CDR3 is TGTGCCAGCAGCCAAGATATGCCAGTCTCCTACGAGCAGTACTTC. The encoded protein is CASSQDMPVSYEQYF.

This sequence joins TRBV30 and TRBJ1-1; D remains unclear. Germline CDR1 and CDR2: GTSNPN and SVGIG (reference sequence). V was cut by 2 bases and J by 8 bases, with 12 bases left in between. The CDR3 totals 12 residues. The CDR3, as DNA: TGTGCCTGGAGTCGACGACCCGGAGAAGCTTTCTTT. This encodes CAWSRRPGEAFF.

The chain employs TRBV5-1 and TRBJ2-5, with D possibly being TRBD1 (5 bases). Deletions cut 0 bases from V and 5 bases from J, with 11 bases between. The CDR3 has 14 amino acids. The germline CDR1 and CDR2 sequences are SGHRS and YFSETQ. CDR3 nucleotides: TGCGCCAGCAGCTTGGATCAGGGTACGGAGACCCAGTACTTC. Protein sequence: CASSLDQGTETQYF.

The rearrangement joins TRBV29-1 to TRBJ2-3, with 8 bases identical to TRBD2. Per germline, CDR1 SQVTM and CDR2 ANQGSEA. CDR3 size: 16 residues. The V and J ends lost 1 base and 2 bases, in that order; junction bases with no gene match: 8. CDR3 sequence (DNA): TGCAGCGTTGAAGCCCCAGGTAGCGGGGTCACAGATACGCAGTATTTT. It codes for CSVEAPGSGVTDTQYF.

This clone occurred a few times. V gene TRBV5-1 combines with J gene TRBJ2-3; D might be TRBD1 (6 bases). Trimming stripped 4 bases from V and 2 bases from J, with 11 bases between. Germline CDR1 reads SGHRS; CDR2 reads YFSETQ. The CDR3 consists of 14 residues. The CDR3 bases are TGCGCCAGCAGCCCGACAGGACTCACAGATACGCAGTATTTT. Translated: CASSPTGLTDTQYF.

J is TRBJ2-3 and V is TRBV30, with D perhaps matching TRBD2 (5 bases). V was pared by 6 bases and J by 2 bases, with 12 bases between. Germline V gene sequence: CDR1 GTSNPN, CDR2 SVGIG (reference sequence). CDR3 size: 13 residues. In DNA form, the CDR3 reads TGTGCCTGCCTGTCGGGAAACACAGATACGCAGTATTTT. Protein: CACLSGNTDTQYF.

This chain links TRBV12-5 with TRBJ2-2; D not resolved. The CDR3 loop spans 13 amino acids. V was clipped by 4 bases and J by 4 bases, with 7 bases between them. Germline values: CDR1 LGHNT, CDR2 FRNRAP. The CDR3 coding sequence is TGTGCTAGTGGTTCTGTAAGCACCGGGGAGCTGTTTTTT. As protein: CASGSVSTGELFF.